Described below is a single T cell receptor beta chain sequence and its context. With 4 bases clipped from V and 5 bases from J, the junction kept 11 bases outside the gene matches. This CDR3 contains 16 residues. The germline V gene encodes CDR1 SGHRS and CDR2 YFSETQ. This sample is part of a study of blood T cell repertoires in COVID-19. Across the study: T cells, B-cell-depleted T cells, or PBMCs supplied cDNA or gDNA.

Sequencing was performed with immunoSEQ multiplex PCR; in TCRdb, only in-frame clones are kept and a portion is missing. The sample comprises 85,000 to 95,000 clones, over 75% of which are singletons, and around 7% rests with the top ten. The specimen sequenced was peripheral blood. This clonotype originated in an older man with acute or convalescent COVID-19. This sequence joins TRBV5-1 and TRBJ1-1; 10 nucleotides line up with TRBD1. This CDR3 is CASSITPRDRGTEAFF. In DNA form, the CDR3 reads TGCGCCAGCAGCATCACCCCCCGGGACAGGGGTACTGAAGCTTTCTTT.